This TCR beta chain was identified during a study of OX40 agonist ivuxolimab in advanced cancers. For the study at large: Patients were dosed intravenously with ivuxolimab at 0.01 to 10 mg/kg every 2 weeks. Eligibility admitted prior anti-PD-1, anti-PD-L1 or anti-CTLA-4 therapy; approximately 40% had some. Cohort: about 82% men, mean age about 60, aged about 20 to 90.

Some clones are missing from TCRdb's copy, which holds only in-frame ones; the method was immunoSEQ multiplex PCR. In the table there are roughly 19,000 clones, approximately 70% of which are singletons. Autoimmune disease history or systemic immunosuppression barred patients. The V and J ends lost 8 bases and 3 bases, in that order; junction bases with no gene match: 11. CDR1 SEHNR and CDR2 FQNEAQ come from the germline V gene (reference sequence). The CDR3 consists of 15 residues. This chain links TRBV7-9 with TRBJ1-1; 8 bases align to TRBD1. This TCR derives from an adult with an advanced solid tumor such as melanoma, head and neck, liver or kidney cancer. Sequencing used CD4+ or CD8+ T cells sorted from blood, obtained in a trial of the OX40 agonist ivuxolimab. The CDR3 nucleotides are TGTGCCAGCTTTCCCTCGACAGGGGTATACACTGAAGCTTTCTTT. Residues: CASFPSTGVYTEAFF.